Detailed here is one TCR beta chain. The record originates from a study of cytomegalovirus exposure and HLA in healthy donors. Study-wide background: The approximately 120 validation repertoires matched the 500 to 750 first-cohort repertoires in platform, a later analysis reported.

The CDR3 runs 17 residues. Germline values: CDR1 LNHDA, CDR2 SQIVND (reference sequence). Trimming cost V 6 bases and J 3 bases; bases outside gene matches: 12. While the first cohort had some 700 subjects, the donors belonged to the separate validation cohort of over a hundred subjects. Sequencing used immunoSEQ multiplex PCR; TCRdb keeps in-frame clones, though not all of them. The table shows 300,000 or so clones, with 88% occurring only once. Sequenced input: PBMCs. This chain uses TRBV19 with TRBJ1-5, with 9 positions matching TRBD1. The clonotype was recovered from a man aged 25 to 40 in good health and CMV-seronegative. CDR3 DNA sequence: TGTGCCAGTAGACACCGGGACAGGGTATTAGACAATCAGCCCCAGCATTTT. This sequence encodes CASRHRDRVLDNQPQHF.